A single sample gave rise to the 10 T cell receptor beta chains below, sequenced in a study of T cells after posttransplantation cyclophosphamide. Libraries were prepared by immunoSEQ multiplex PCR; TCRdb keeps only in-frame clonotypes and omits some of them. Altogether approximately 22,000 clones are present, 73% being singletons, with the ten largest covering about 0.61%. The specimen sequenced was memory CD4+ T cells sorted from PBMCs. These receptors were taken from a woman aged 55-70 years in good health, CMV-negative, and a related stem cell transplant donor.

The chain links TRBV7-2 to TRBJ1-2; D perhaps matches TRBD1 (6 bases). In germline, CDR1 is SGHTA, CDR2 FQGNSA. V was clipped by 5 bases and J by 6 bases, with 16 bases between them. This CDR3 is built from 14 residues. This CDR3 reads CASSHPYRANGYTF. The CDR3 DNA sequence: TGTGCCAGCAGCCACCCCTACAGGGCCAATGGCTACACCTTC.

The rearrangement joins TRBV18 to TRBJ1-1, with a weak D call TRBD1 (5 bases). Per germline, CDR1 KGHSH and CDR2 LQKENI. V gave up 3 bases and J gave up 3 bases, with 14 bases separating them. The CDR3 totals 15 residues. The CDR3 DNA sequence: TGTGCCAGCTCACCGGCAGCAGGGTGGGACACTGAAGCTTTCTTT. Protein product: CASSPAAGWDTEAFF.

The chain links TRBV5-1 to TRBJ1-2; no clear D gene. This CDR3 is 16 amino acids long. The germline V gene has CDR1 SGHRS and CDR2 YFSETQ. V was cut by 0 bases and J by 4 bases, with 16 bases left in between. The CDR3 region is CASSLAPGANLYGYTF. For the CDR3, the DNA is TGCGCCAGCAGCTTGGCCCCAGGTGCCAACCTCTATGGCTACACCTTC.

CDR3 loop: CSVALSPGTDTQYF. Here the CDR3 DNA reads TGCAGCGTTGCTCTCTCCCCTGGCACAGATACGCAGTATTTT. The chain carries TRBV29-1 and TRBJ2-3; D is ambiguous. Germline values: CDR1 SQVTM, CDR2 ANQGSEA. The CDR3 is 14 residues long. The V end was cut by 4 bases, the J end by 1 base, with 12 bases between.

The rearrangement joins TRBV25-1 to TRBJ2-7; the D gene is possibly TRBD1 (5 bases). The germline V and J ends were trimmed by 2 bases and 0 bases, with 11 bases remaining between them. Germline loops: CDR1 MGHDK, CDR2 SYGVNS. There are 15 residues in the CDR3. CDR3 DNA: TGTGCCAGCAGTGAAGGGGCCTTTAGCTCCTACGAGCAGTACTTC. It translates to CASSEGAFSSYEQYF.

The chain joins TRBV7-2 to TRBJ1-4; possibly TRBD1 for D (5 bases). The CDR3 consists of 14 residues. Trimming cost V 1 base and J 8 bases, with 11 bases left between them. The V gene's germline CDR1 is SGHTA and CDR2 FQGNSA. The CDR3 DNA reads TGTGCCAGCAGCTTAGAGGCAGGGAGGGAAAAACTGTTTTTT. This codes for CASSLEAGREKLFF.

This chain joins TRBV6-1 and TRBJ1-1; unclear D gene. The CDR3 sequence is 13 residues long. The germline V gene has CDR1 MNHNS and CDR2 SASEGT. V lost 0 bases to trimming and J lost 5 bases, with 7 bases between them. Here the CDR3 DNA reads TGTGCCAGCAGTGAAGCCCGCGGAACTGAAGCTTTCTTT. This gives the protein CASSEARGTEAFF.

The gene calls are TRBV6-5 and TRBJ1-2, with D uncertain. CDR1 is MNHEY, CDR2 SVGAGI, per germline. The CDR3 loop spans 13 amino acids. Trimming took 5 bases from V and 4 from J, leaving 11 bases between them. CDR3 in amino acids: CASSAPTLYGYTF. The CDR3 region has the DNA TGTGCCAGCAGTGCGCCGACACTCTATGGCTACACCTTC.

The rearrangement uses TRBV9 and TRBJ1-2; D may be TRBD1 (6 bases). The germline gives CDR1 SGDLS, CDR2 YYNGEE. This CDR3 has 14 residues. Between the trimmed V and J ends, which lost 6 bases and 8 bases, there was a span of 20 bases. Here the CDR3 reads CASNNQGWGPGYTF. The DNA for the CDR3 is TGTGCCAGCAACAACCAGGGCTGGGGGCCCGGCTACACCTTC. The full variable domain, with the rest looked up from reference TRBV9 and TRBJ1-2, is DSGVTQTPKHLITATGQRVTLRCSPRSGDLSVYWYQQSLDQGLQFLIQYYNGEERAKGNILERFSAQQFPDLHSELNLSSLELGDSALYFCASNNQGWGPGYTFGSGTRLTVV.

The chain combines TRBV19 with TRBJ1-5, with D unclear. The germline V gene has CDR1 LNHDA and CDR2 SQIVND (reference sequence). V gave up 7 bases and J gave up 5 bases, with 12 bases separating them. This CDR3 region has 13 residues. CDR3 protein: CASNRREDQPQHF. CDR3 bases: TGTGCCAGTAATCGGCGGGAAGATCAGCCCCAGCATTTT.